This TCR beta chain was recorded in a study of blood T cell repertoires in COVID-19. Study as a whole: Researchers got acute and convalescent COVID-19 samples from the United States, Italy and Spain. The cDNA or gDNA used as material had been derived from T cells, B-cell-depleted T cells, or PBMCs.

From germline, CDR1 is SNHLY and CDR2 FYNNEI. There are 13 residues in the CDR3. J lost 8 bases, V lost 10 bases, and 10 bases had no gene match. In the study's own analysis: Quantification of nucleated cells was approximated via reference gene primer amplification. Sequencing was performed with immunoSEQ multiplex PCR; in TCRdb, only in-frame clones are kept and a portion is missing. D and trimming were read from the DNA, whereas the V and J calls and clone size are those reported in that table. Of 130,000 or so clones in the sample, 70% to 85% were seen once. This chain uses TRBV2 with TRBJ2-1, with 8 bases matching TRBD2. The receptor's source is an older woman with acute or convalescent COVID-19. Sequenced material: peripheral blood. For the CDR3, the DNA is TGTGCCATCGCGGGGGGATCTTCGGATGAGCAGTTCTTC. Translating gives CAIAGGSSDEQFF.